The source of this T cell receptor beta chain is a study of Ad26.COV2.S vaccination and SARS-CoV-2 variants. Study conclusions and caveats: Vaccine and placebo recipients had similar non-spike TCR breadth. Post-vaccination spike-specific CD8+ and CD4+ T cell responses reportedly had substantial breadth. It is possible that the TCR breadth and depth analyses underestimated the total T cell responses.

This clone was seen only a few times. What it binds is not known. The CDR3 extends over 16 amino acids. Germline CDR1 is SEHNR and CDR2 is FQNEAQ (reference sequence). V lost 1 base to trimming and J lost 4 bases, with 14 bases between them. Treatment defined: over 15 received Ad26.COV2.S at low or high dose, single or two shots; 5 received placebo; per-sample allocation not given. Following the first vaccine or placebo injection, samples were taken on day 63. Boston provided a donor who was an adult aged 18-55 years. Using immunoSEQ multiplex PCR, the repertoire was profiled, and TCRdb retains in-frame clones only, with some absent. Among approximately 300,000 clones listed, just under 85% were seen once.

The input for sequencing was peripheral blood, taken in a trial of Ad26.COV2.S vaccine versus placebo. This TCR was sampled from a person between 18 and 65 years old who received the Ad26.COV2.S COVID-19 vaccine or a placebo. The chain recombines TRBV7-9 with TRBJ1-3, with D uncertain. The CDR3 sequence: CASSLDQFSEGNTIYF. For the CDR3, the DNA is TGTGCCAGCAGCTTAGATCAGTTTTCCGAGGGAAACACCATATATTTT.